This TCR beta chain is drawn from a study of blood T cells in healthy people across ages. There are a few counts of this clonotype. Next came a second PCR, run for about 7 to 11 cycles, which used a sample-barcoded 5' primer along with a J-beta primer mix. Tags on each cDNA molecule came from a template-switch adaptor with 12 random nucleotides. TCRdb called the 5' RACE reads again in MiXCR, with one record for every CDR3 protein. The sample consists of some 900,000 distinct CDR3 sequences, about 28% of them appearing once. The receptor was derived from a woman of 80 years or more in good health. Sequenced input: blood.

CDR3 sequence: CASSQALGGPGMSQPQHF. As DNA, the CDR3 is TGCGCCAGCAGCCAAGCCCTGGGCGGTCCAGGGATGAGTCAGCCCCAGCATTTT. The genes are TRBV4-3 and TRBJ1-5, with a weak D call TRBD1 (5 bases). Germline CDR1 is LGHNA and CDR2 is YSLEER. This CDR3 comprises 18 residues. V lost 1 base and J 6 bases, leaving 22 bases between the germline ends.